This passage covers 2 T cell receptor beta chains from one sample sequenced in a study of cytomegalovirus exposure and HLA in healthy donors. Primers for the PCR totalled 60 Vbeta and 13 Jbeta. Libraries were prepared by immunoSEQ multiplex PCR; TCRdb keeps only in-frame clonotypes and omits some of them. The table lists about 57,000 clones, approximately 79% of them singletons, with roughly 3% in the top ten. The sequencing input was PBMCs. The receptor set was obtained from a woman in her 30s in good health and CMV-seronegative.

The V and J genes are TRBV9 and TRBJ2-1, with TRBD1 matching 8 bases. V dropped 3 bases and J dropped 10; count of bases not matched to a gene: 12. This CDR3 is 15 amino acids long. Germline V CDR1 and CDR2: SGDLS, YYNGEE. The CDR3 loop is CASSGKGQDWREQFF. DNA of the CDR3: TGTGCCAGCAGCGGAAAGGGACAGGACTGGCGGGAGCAGTTCTTC.

The gene calls are TRBV19 and TRBJ1-5, with D perhaps matching TRBD1 (5 bases). The CDR3 covers 13 residues. V shed 3 bases and J shed 5 bases, with 8 bases lying between them. Germline CDR1 LNHDA, CDR2 SQIVND (reference sequence). CDR3 region: CASSIQGDQPQHF. As DNA, the CDR3 is TGTGCCAGTAGTATCCAGGGTGATCAGCCCCAGCATTTT. The variable domain in full, with the rest retrieved from reference TRBV19 and TRBJ1-5, is DGGITQSPKYLFRKEGQNVTLSCEQNLNHDAMYWYRQDPGQGLRLIYYSQIVNDFQKGDIAEGYSVSREKKESFPLTVTSAQKNPTAFYLCASSIQGDQPQHFGDGTRLSIL.